Listed below are T cell receptor beta chains from one sample, sequenced in a study of CD8 T cells in Susac syndrome. TCRdb independently ran MiXCR on the immunoSEQ multiplex PCR reads; one entry per CDR3 protein. The table lists a few hundred thousand distinct CDR3 sequences, just over 90% of them singletons. Sequencing was performed on CD4+ T cells from PBMCs. The receptor source for this set is a human donor with multiple sclerosis. Each CDR3 is given with its conserved first and last residue. A D gene is named only where the DNA matches it firmly. Expanded clones are given a class, and other clones once, few, many or no size at all.

TRBD1	TRBV19	NA	TRBJ1-1	15	CASNIRGRGMAEAFF	TGTGCCAGTAATATAAGGGGGCGTGGGATGGCTGAAGCTTTCTTT
TRBD2	TRBV15	NA	TRBJ2-1	15	CATSGLAGGWDEQFF	TGTGCCACCAGCGGCCTAGCGGGAGGGTGGGATGAGCAGTTCTTC
NA	TRBV5-1	NA	TRBJ2-3	18	CASSSTKYGVSYTDTQYF	TGCGCCAGCAGCTCCACGAAATACGGTGTTTCGTACACAGATACGCAGTATTTT
NA	TRBV10-3	NA	TRBJ2-7	11	CAISELGEQYF	TGTGCCATCAGTGAGTTGGGCGAGCAGTACTTC
NA	TRBV6-5	NA	TRBJ2-3	15	CASGRPGHVTDTQYF	TGTGCCAGCGGGAGACCGGGACATGTCACAGATACGCAGTATTTT
TRBD2	TRBV6-5	NA	TRBJ2-1	14	CASMVGRAHNEQFF	TGTGCCAGCATGGTCGGGAGGGCCCACAATGAGCAGTTCTTC
TRBD2	TRBV7-3	NA	TRBJ2-2	15	CASSHGTSGTGELFF	TGTGCCAGCAGCCACGGGACTAGCGGGACCGGGGAGCTGTTTTTT
TRBD1	TRBV18	NA	TRBJ1-1	13	CASSPNEGAHAFF	TGTGCCAGCTCACCAAATGAGGGGGCGCACGCTTTCTTT
NA	TRBV18	once	TRBJ2-7	16	CASSPRLDPPPHEQYF	TGTGCCAGCTCACCACGTCTGGACCCTCCGCCCCACGAGCAGTACTTC
TRBD1	TRBV7-9	few	TRBJ1-2	13	CASSLQGAEGYTF	TGTGCCAGCAGCTTACAGGGGGCCGAGGGCTACACCTTC
TRBD2	TRBV19	NA	TRBJ2-1	13	CASSGTRRQGQFF	TGTGCCAGTAGTGGGACTAGGCGGCAGGGACAGTTCTTC
NA	TRBV2	NA	TRBJ2-1	13	CARGRGGHNEQFF	TGTGCCAGAGGGAGGGGGGGACACAATGAGCAGTTCTTC
NA	TRBV24-1	NA	TRBJ2-6	15	CATSLSTSGANVLTF	TGTGCCACCTCCCTCTCTACCTCTGGGGCCAACGTCCTGACTTTC
TRBD1	TRBV5-4	NA	TRBJ1-2	15	CASSAGGQGNYGYTF	TGTGCCAGCAGCGCCGGGGGACAGGGAAACTATGGCTACACCTTC
NA	TRBV7-3	once	TRBJ2-1	15	CASSLNGGPYNEQFF	TGTGCCAGCAGCTTAAACGGGGGACCCTACAATGAGCAGTTCTTC
NA	TRBV12-3/TRBV12-4	NA	TRBJ1-2	15	CASSLFAGVNYGYTF	TGTGCCAGCAGTTTATTTGCAGGGGTGAACTATGGCTACACCTTC
NA	TRBV20-1	NA	TRBJ1-4	13	CSAPGVGSEKLFF	TGCAGTGCGCCAGGGGTGGGGAGTGAAAAACTGTTTTTT
NA	TRBV19	NA	TRBJ1-5	14	CASSIPGHGQPQHF	TGTGCCAGTAGTATCCCGGGACACGGGCAGCCCCAGCATTTT
TRBD2	TRBV19	NA	TRBJ2-1	14	CASSISSGYNEQFF	TGTGCCAGTAGTATTTCTAGCGGGTATAATGAGCAGTTCTTC
TRBD1	TRBV6-6	NA	TRBJ1-4	15	CASSSARGSNEKLFF	TGTGCCAGCAGTTCCGCCAGGGGGTCGAATGAAAAACTGTTTTTT
NA	TRBV2	NA	TRBJ2-3	14	CASRTGISTDTQYF	TGTGCCAGCAGGACCGGGATTAGCACAGATACGCAGTATTTT
NA	TRBV6-6	few	TRBJ2-5	13	CASSYRGQETQYF	TGTGCCAGCAGTTACAGGGGGCAAGAGACCCAGTACTTC
NA	TRBV7-9	NA	TRBJ2-5	14	CASSWSTAQETQYF	TGTGCCAGCAGTTGGAGCACGGCCCAAGAGACCCAGTACTTC
NA	TRBV19	NA	TRBJ2-5	13	CASSWQGQETQYF	TGTGCCAGTAGTTGGCAGGGGCAAGAGACCCAGTACTTC
NA	TRBV20-1	NA	TRBJ2-3	14	CSATRRVATDTQYF	TGCAGTGCTACCCGCAGGGTTGCGACAGATACGCAGTATTTT
TRBD2	TRBV7-6	NA	TRBJ2-3	15	CASSSAGARMDTQYF	TGTGCCAGCAGCTCAGCGGGGGCCAGGATGGATACGCAGTATTTT
TRBD2	TRBV7-3	NA	TRBJ2-3	15	CASSSPTSGPNTQYF	TGTGCCAGCAGCTCCCCGACTAGCGGACCTAATACGCAGTATTTT
NA	TRBV3-1	NA	TRBJ2-5	14	CASSRLRDSETQYF	TGTGCCAGCAGCCGCCTCCGGGACTCAGAGACCCAGTACTTC
NA	TRBV19	once	TRBJ2-3	16	CASSRGRTPRTDTQYF	TGTGCCAGTAGTAGGGGGCGGACACCTCGCACAGATACGCAGTATTTT
TRBD1	TRBV6-2/TRBV6-3	NA	TRBJ2-5	15	CASTFTGTGGETQYF	TGTGCCAGCACCTTCACCGGGACAGGGGGTGAGACCCAGTACTTC
TRBD1	TRBV11-2	NA	TRBJ1-2	16	CASSLGRQGRYNGYTF	TGTGCCAGCAGCTTAGGAAGACAGGGTAGATACAATGGCTACACCTTC
TRBD2	TRBV24-1	NA	TRBJ2-2	17	CATSDGRLAGDHGELFF	TGTGCCACCAGTGATGGCCGACTAGCGGGAGATCACGGGGAGCTGTTTTTT
TRBD1	TRBV29-1	NA	TRBJ1-4	16	CSAGEGTGASGEKLFF	TGCAGCGCCGGGGAGGGGACAGGGGCCTCGGGCGAAAAACTGTTTTTT
NA	TRBV19	NA	TRBJ1-1	15	CASSIEGRMNTEAFF	TGTGCCAGTAGTATAGAGGGACGGATGAACACTGAAGCTTTCTTT
TRBD1	TRBV6-5	NA	TRBJ2-7	14	CASHDVQGSNEQYF	TGTGCCAGTCACGATGTACAGGGGTCCAACGAGCAGTACTTC
TRBD2	TRBV20-1	NA	TRBJ2-7	13	CSANLAEAYEQYF	TGCAGTGCTAATCTAGCGGAAGCCTACGAGCAGTACTTC
NA	TRBV12-3/TRBV12-4	NA	TRBJ1-5	14	CASTGGTQDQPQHF	TGTGCCAGCACCGGAGGGACACAAGATCAGCCCCAGCATTTT
TRBD1	TRBV19	NA	TRBJ2-3	15	CASSIRDRVTGTQYF	TGTGCCAGTAGTATCCGCGACAGGGTAACTGGTACGCAGTATTTT